This T cell receptor beta chain was sequenced in a study of T-cell reconstitution after alpha-beta-depleted transplantation in children. The TCRbeta library incorporated unique molecular identifiers. TCRdb analysed the PCR reads with MiXCR anew, one entry per CDR3 protein. The data contain over 85,000 distinct CDR3 sequences, about 9.3% of them singletons. This clonotype was counted at least ten times. The receptor's source is a human donor who donated a stem cell graft to a child with acute lymphoblastic leukemia. Sequences were derived from PBMCs from the stem cell graft donor, sampled from the stem cell graft.

CDR3 loop: CASSYASGSIADTQYF. The CDR3 DNA reads as TGTGCCAGCAGTTACGCTAGCGGGAGTATTGCAGATACGCAGTATTTT. This chain uses TRBV6-2 or TRBV6-3 with TRBJ2-3; 10 bases align to TRBD2. The V gene's germline CDR1 is MNHEY and CDR2 SVGEGT. The CDR3 is made up of 16 amino acids. J was trimmed by 4 bases and V by 2 bases; bases with no gene match: 6.